This TCR beta chain was sequenced for a study of identical twins. TCRdb re-called the 5' RACE reads through MiXCR, storing one row per CDR3 protein. Of around 250,000 distinct CDR3 sequences in the sample, approximately 12% were seen once. In every case, the donor was a healthy Caucasian. This clonotype has ten or more counts. Antigen specificity is unknown. Study observations and caveats: Among out-of-frame alpha sequences shared by twins, low generation probability occurred in excess.

The same data also went into a second study, on yellow fever vaccine responses in identical twins. That paper notes: Twins showed a vaccine T cell response that reportedly seemed partly convergent, partly personalized.

The receptor was isolated from a woman between 18 and 29 years old in good health. Material: memory (CD45RO+) T cells sorted from blood.

The DNA of the CDR3 is TGCGCCAGCACTCCGCTGATACAAGAGACCCAGTACTTC. Residues: CASTPLIQETQYF. V and J are TRBV5-1 and TRBJ2-5; D uncertain. This CDR3 region has 13 residues. V lost 6 bases and J 2 bases, leaving 11 bases between the germline ends. The germline CDR1 and CDR2 sequences are SGHRS and YFSETQ.